This is a list of T cell receptor beta chains from one sample in a study of T cell changes during pregnancy in multiple sclerosis. Assay: immunoSEQ multiplex PCR; the TCRdb copy retains only in-frame clones and omits some. The sample has fewer than 60,000 clones, around 90% seen once. Specimen: peripheral blood, collected in the second trimester of pregnancy. These receptors all stem from a female donor with multiple sclerosis, enrolled in a pregnancy study. CDR3s include the opening cysteine and the closing phenylalanine or tryptophan. D genes are given only for firm matches. Size is omitted from some rows. Given values are once, few, many or a class for expanded clones.

CDR3 protein: CASSTAGGKETQYF
CDR3 DNA: TGTGCCAGCAGTACGGCAGGGGGAAAGGAGACCCAGTACTTC
CDR3 length: 14
J gene: TRBJ2-5
V gene: TRBV27
D gene: TRBD1
clone size: .

CDR3 protein: CASSRQGQHTDTQYF
CDR3 DNA: TGTGCCAGCAGCCGACAGGGTCAGCACACAGATACGCAGTATTTT
CDR3 length: 15
J gene: TRBJ2-3
V gene: TRBV11-3
D gene: TRBD1
clone size: .

CDR3 protein: CAWRYRLNTEAFF
CDR3 DNA: TGTGCCTGGAGGTACAGGTTGAACACTGAAGCTTTCTTT
CDR3 length: 13
J gene: TRBJ1-1
V gene: TRBV30
D gene: .
clone size: .

CDR3 protein: CASSQGTSGNNEQFF
CDR3 DNA: TGTGCCAGCAGTCAAGGGACTAGCGGTAACAATGAGCAGTTCTTC
CDR3 length: 15
J gene: TRBJ2-1
V gene: TRBV6-5
D gene: TRBD2
clone size: .

CDR3 protein: CASSLEQPGEQYF
CDR3 DNA: TGCGCCAGCAGCTTGGAACAGCCGGGGGAGCAGTACTTC
CDR3 length: 13
J gene: TRBJ2-7
V gene: TRBV5-1
D gene: .
clone size: .

CDR3 protein: CASTQGGDYGYTF
CDR3 DNA: TGTGCCAGCACTCAGGGAGGGGACTATGGCTACACCTTC
CDR3 length: 13
J gene: TRBJ1-2
V gene: TRBV9
D gene: .
clone size: .

CDR3 protein: CASSQAVAGGKDTQYF
CDR3 DNA: TGCGCCAGCAGCCAAGCTGTAGCGGGGGGAAAAGATACGCAGTATTTT
CDR3 length: 16
J gene: TRBJ2-3
V gene: TRBV4-1
D gene: TRBD2
clone size: .

CDR3 protein: CASGATNTGELFF
CDR3 DNA: TGTGCCAGCGGAGCTACAAACACCGGGGAGCTGTTTTTT
CDR3 length: 13
J gene: TRBJ2-2
V gene: TRBV9
D gene: .
clone size: once

CDR3 protein: CASSYSIVNDYTF
CDR3 DNA: TGTGCCAGCAGTTACTCGATAGTAAACGACTACACCTTC
CDR3 length: 13
J gene: TRBJ1-2
V gene: TRBV6-5
D gene: .
clone size: .

CDR3 protein: CASSLFPGSYEQYF
CDR3 DNA: TGCGCCAGCAGCTTGTTTCCCGGGAGCTACGAGCAGTACTTC
CDR3 length: 14
J gene: TRBJ2-7
V gene: TRBV5-1
D gene: .
clone size: few

CDR3 protein: CSVVRRGGDYEQYF
CDR3 DNA: TGCAGCGTTGTTCGGCGGGGGGGCGACTACGAGCAGTACTTC
CDR3 length: 14
J gene: TRBJ2-7
V gene: TRBV29-1
D gene: TRBD2
clone size: once

CDR3 protein: CASKLQSGNTIYF
CDR3 DNA: TGTGCCAGCAAACTACAAAGCGGAAACACCATATATTTT
CDR3 length: 13
J gene: TRBJ1-3
V gene: TRBV6-5
D gene: .
clone size: few

CDR3 protein: CASSPQLNNEKLFF
CDR3 DNA: TGTGCCAGCTCACCACAGCTGAATAATGAAAAACTGTTTTTT
CDR3 length: 14
J gene: TRBJ1-4
V gene: TRBV18
D gene: .
clone size: .

CDR3 protein: CASSLEGASGNSPLHF
CDR3 DNA: TGTGCCAGCAGCTTAGAGGGGGCGTCAGGAAATTCACCCCTCCACTTT
CDR3 length: 16
J gene: TRBJ1-6
V gene: TRBV13
D gene: TRBD1
clone size: .

CDR3 protein: CASSQVWAATEGYTF
CDR3 DNA: TGCGCCAGCAGCCAAGTTTGGGCAGCTACTGAGGGCTACACCTTC
CDR3 length: 15
J gene: TRBJ1-2
V gene: TRBV4-3
D gene: .
clone size: once

CDR3 protein: CASSLGERGGDTEAFF
CDR3 DNA: TGTGCCAGCAGCTTAGGAGAAAGGGGTGGGGACACTGAAGCTTTCTTT
CDR3 length: 16
J gene: TRBJ1-1
V gene: TRBV7-9
D gene: .
clone size: .

CDR3 protein: CASSLSVGGGGYTF
CDR3 DNA: TGTGCCAGCAGCTTATCAGTCGGGGGGGGTGGCTACACCTTC
CDR3 length: 14
J gene: TRBJ1-2
V gene: TRBV7-2
D gene: .
clone size: .

CDR3 protein: CVSQGLRNTEAFF
CDR3 DNA: TGTGTTAGCCAGGGACTACGAAACACTGAAGCTTTCTTT
CDR3 length: 13
J gene: TRBJ1-1
V gene: TRBV11-2
D gene: .
clone size: .

CDR3 protein: CASSPQGSGNTIYF
CDR3 DNA: TGTGCCAGCAGTCCACAGGGGAGTGGAAACACCATATATTTT
CDR3 length: 14
J gene: TRBJ1-3
V gene: TRBV2
D gene: TRBD1
clone size: .

CDR3 protein: CASSPREVSYEQYF
CDR3 DNA: TGTGCCAGCAGCCCACGCGAGGTCTCCTACGAGCAGTACTTC
CDR3 length: 14
J gene: TRBJ2-7
V gene: TRBV7-8
D gene: .
clone size: .

CDR3 protein: CASSRDRGETQYF
CDR3 DNA: TGTGCCAGCTCACGGGACAGGGGAGAGACCCAGTACTTC
CDR3 length: 13
J gene: TRBJ2-5
V gene: TRBV18
D gene: TRBD1
clone size: .

CDR3 protein: CASSNQRGGQETQYF
CDR3 DNA: TGTGCCAGCAGCAACCAGAGGGGGGGACAAGAGACCCAGTACTTC
CDR3 length: 15
J gene: TRBJ2-5
V gene: TRBV5-8
D gene: .
clone size: .

CDR3 protein: CASSLQGSTIYF
CDR3 DNA: TGTGCCAGCAGCTTACAGGGGTCCACCATATATTTT
CDR3 length: 12
J gene: TRBJ1-3
V gene: TRBV5-6
D gene: TRBD1
clone size: .

CDR3 protein: CASSFRPNYGYTF
CDR3 DNA: TGTGCCAGCAGTTTTCGTCCTAACTATGGCTACACCTTC
CDR3 length: 13
J gene: TRBJ1-2
V gene: TRBV28
D gene: .
clone size: .

CDR3 protein: CASSPYRGRTGELFF
CDR3 DNA: TGTGCCAGCTCACCATACAGGGGGCGTACCGGGGAGCTGTTTTTT
CDR3 length: 15
J gene: TRBJ2-2
V gene: TRBV18
D gene: TRBD1
clone size: .

CDR3 protein: CASSKDRIQETQYF
CDR3 DNA: TGTGCCAGCAGTAAAGACAGGATCCAAGAGACCCAGTACTTC
CDR3 length: 14
J gene: TRBJ2-5
V gene: TRBV2
D gene: .
clone size: .

CDR3 protein: CASSPQGAKNTGELFF
CDR3 DNA: TGTGCCAGCAGCCCACAGGGGGCGAAGAACACCGGGGAGCTGTTTTTT
CDR3 length: 16
J gene: TRBJ2-2
V gene: TRBV2
D gene: TRBD1
clone size: .

CDR3 protein: CASSSSGGNEQFF
CDR3 DNA: TGTGCCAGCAGCTCGAGCGGGGGGAATGAGCAGTTCTTC
CDR3 length: 13
J gene: TRBJ2-1
V gene: TRBV7-3
D gene: TRBD2
clone size: .

CDR3 protein: CASSQTQGNTIYF
CDR3 DNA: TGCGCCAGCAGCCAGACACAGGGAAACACCATATATTTT
CDR3 length: 13
J gene: TRBJ1-3
V gene: TRBV4-3
D gene: .
clone size: .

CDR3 protein: CASSQSPGQGIRGNEQFF
CDR3 DNA: TGCGCCAGCAGCCAATCCCCGGGACAGGGAATACGGGGCAATGAGCAGTTCTTC
CDR3 length: 18
J gene: TRBJ2-1
V gene: TRBV4-1
D gene: TRBD1
clone size: .

CDR3 protein: CASSLTRLLNTGELFF
CDR3 DNA: TGTGCCAGCAGCTTGACTAGACTCCTGAACACCGGGGAGCTGTTTTTT
CDR3 length: 16
J gene: TRBJ2-2
V gene: TRBV7-2
D gene: .
clone size: .

CDR3 protein: CASSHDRVRGQFF
CDR3 DNA: TGTGCCAGCAGCCATGACAGGGTAAGAGGGCAGTTCTTC
CDR3 length: 13
J gene: TRBJ2-1
V gene: TRBV7-2
D gene: TRBD1
clone size: few

CDR3 protein: CASRDSTEAFF
CDR3 DNA: TGTGCCAGCCGGGACAGCACTGAAGCTTTCTTT
CDR3 length: 11
J gene: TRBJ1-1
V gene: TRBV19
D gene: TRBD1
clone size: .

CDR3 protein: CASSAGTGRHEQYF
CDR3 DNA: TGCGCCAGCAGTGCCGGGACAGGGCGGCACGAGCAGTACTTC
CDR3 length: 14
J gene: TRBJ2-7
V gene: TRBV5-1
D gene: TRBD1
clone size: .

CDR3 protein: CSVVAVYGYTF
CDR3 DNA: TGCAGCGTTGTAGCTGTCTATGGCTACACCTTC
CDR3 length: 11
J gene: TRBJ1-2
V gene: TRBV29-1
D gene: .
clone size: .

CDR3 protein: CASRAENTEAFF
CDR3 DNA: TGTGCCAGCAGGGCAGAGAACACTGAAGCTTTCTTT
CDR3 length: 12
J gene: TRBJ1-1
V gene: TRBV9
D gene: .
clone size: .

CDR3 protein: CASSLSPYGGGIGQFF
CDR3 DNA: TGCGCCAGCAGCTTAAGTCCATACGGGGGGGGAATCGGGCAGTTCTTC
CDR3 length: 16
J gene: TRBJ2-1
V gene: TRBV5-1
D gene: TRBD2
clone size: .

CDR3 protein: CASSQGVNTEAFF
CDR3 DNA: TGTGCCAGCAGTCAGGGGGTGAACACTGAAGCTTTCTTT
CDR3 length: 13
J gene: TRBJ1-1
V gene: TRBV2
D gene: TRBD1
clone size: .

CDR3 protein: CSAGDPEAFF
CDR3 DNA: TGCAGCGCCGGAGATCCTGAAGCTTTCTTT
CDR3 length: 10
J gene: TRBJ1-1
V gene: TRBV29-1
D gene: .
clone size: .

CDR3 protein: CASSQPYQPQHF
CDR3 DNA: TGCGCCAGCAGCCAACCTTATCAGCCCCAGCATTTT
CDR3 length: 12
J gene: TRBJ1-5
V gene: TRBV4-1
D gene: .
clone size: .

CDR3 protein: CAGKRAGTLNYGYTF
CDR3 DNA: TGTGCCGGAAAGAGGGCAGGGACTCTTAACTATGGCTACACCTTC
CDR3 length: 15
J gene: TRBJ1-2
V gene: TRBV5-4
D gene: .
clone size: .

CDR3 protein: CASSLGLSYNEQFF
CDR3 DNA: TGCGCCAGCAGCTTGGGACTGTCCTACAATGAGCAGTTCTTC
CDR3 length: 14
J gene: TRBJ2-1
V gene: TRBV5-1
D gene: .
clone size: .

CDR3 protein: CASSLGWGGSSSTEAFF
CDR3 DNA: TGTGCCAGCAGCTTAGGATGGGGGGGTTCCTCTTCCACTGAAGCTTTCTTT
CDR3 length: 17
J gene: TRBJ1-1
V gene: TRBV13
D gene: .
clone size: .

CDR3 protein: CASSDRGYEQYF
CDR3 DNA: TGTGCCAGTAGTGATCGAGGTTACGAGCAGTACTTC
CDR3 length: 12
J gene: TRBJ2-7
V gene: TRBV19
D gene: .
clone size: few

CDR3 protein: CSVPERGWQFEQFF
CDR3 DNA: TGCAGCGTCCCCGAGAGAGGATGGCAATTTGAGCAGTTCTTC
CDR3 length: 14
J gene: TRBJ2-1
V gene: TRBV29-1
D gene: .
clone size: .

CDR3 protein: CASSVEGQGVNEQYF
CDR3 DNA: TGTGCCAGCAGCGTAGAGGGACAGGGCGTTAACGAGCAGTACTTC
CDR3 length: 15
J gene: TRBJ2-7
V gene: TRBV9
D gene: TRBD1
clone size: .

CDR3 protein: CASNPNRVFVAEAFF
CDR3 DNA: TGTGCCAGCAATCCGAACAGGGTTTTCGTGGCTGAAGCTTTCTTT
CDR3 length: 15
J gene: TRBJ1-1
V gene: TRBV5-6
D gene: .
clone size: once

CDR3 protein: CASSLDGDTQYF
CDR3 DNA: TGTGCCAGCAGCTTAGACGGAGATACGCAGTATTTT
CDR3 length: 12
J gene: TRBJ2-3
V gene: TRBV7-9
D gene: .
clone size: .